This TCR beta chain was observed in a study of blood T cell repertoires in COVID-19. Whole-study context: T cells, B-cell-depleted T cells, or PBMCs supplied cDNA or gDNA.

TCRdb's table, derived via immunoSEQ multiplex PCR, lists solely in-frame clones and lacks some. The sample records some 110,000 clones, 75% to 90% being singletons. V lost 3 bases to trimming and J lost 0 bases, with 9 bases between them. This CDR3 has 15 residues. CDR1 LNHDA and CDR2 SQIVND come from the germline V gene (reference sequence). Patients from Seattle were sampled longitudinally, starting during active infection. The sample taken for sequencing was peripheral blood. V gene TRBV19 combines with J gene TRBJ1-5; no clear D gene. The TCR was taken from a woman of 80 years or more with COVID-19, enrolled during active disease. The CDR3 DNA reads as TGTGCCAGTAGTATGCACAGATATAGCAATCAGCCCCAGCATTTT. This codes for CASSMHRYSNQPQHF.